This T cell receptor (beta chain) was retrieved from a study of CD8+CD57+ T cells in acquired aplastic anemia. The sample holds many counts of this clonotype. Investigators profiled TCR beta VDJ and CDR3 from genomic DNA template. One entry per CDR3 protein results from TCRdb running MiXCR on the reads. The sample carries about 190,000 distinct CDR3 sequences, approximately 52% recorded once. Sequencing was carried out using sorted CD4+, CD8+, or CD8+CD57+ T cells (not recorded which) from PBMCs. This receptor was identified in a human donor in good health, serving as a control.

CDR3 sequence reads: CASSSGQTLYGYTF. The CDR3 bases are TGTGCCAGTAGTTCCGGACAGACCCTCTATGGCTACACCTTC. The chain couples TRBV19 to TRBJ1-2, with D tentatively TRBD1 (6 bases). The V and J ends lost 5 bases and 4 bases respectively, with 14 bases between them. Germline V CDR1 and CDR2: LNHDA, SQIVND (reference sequence). The CDR3 has 14 residues. The full variable domain, its missing parts supplied by reference TRBV19 and TRBJ1-2, is DGGITQSPKYLFRKEGQNVTLSCEQNLNHDAMYWYRQDPGQGLRLIYYSQIVNDFQKGDIAEGYSVSREKKESFPLTVTSAQKNPTAFYLCASSSGQTLYGYTFGSGTRLTVV.